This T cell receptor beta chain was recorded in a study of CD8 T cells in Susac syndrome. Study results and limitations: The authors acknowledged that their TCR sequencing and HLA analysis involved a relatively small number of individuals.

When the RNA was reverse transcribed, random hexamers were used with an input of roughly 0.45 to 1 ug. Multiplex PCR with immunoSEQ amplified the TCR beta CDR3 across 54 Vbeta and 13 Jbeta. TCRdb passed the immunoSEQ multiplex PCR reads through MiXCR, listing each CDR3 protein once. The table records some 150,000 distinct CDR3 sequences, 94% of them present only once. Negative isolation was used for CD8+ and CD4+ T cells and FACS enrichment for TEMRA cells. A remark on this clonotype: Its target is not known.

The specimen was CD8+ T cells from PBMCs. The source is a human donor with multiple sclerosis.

CDR3 DNA sequence: TGTGCCAGCAGTCCCGGAACGGGGGGACATGAGCAGTTCTTC. This translates into CASSPGTGGHEQFF. The rearrangement uses TRBV12-3 or TRBV12-4 and TRBJ2-1; TRBD2 matches 7 bases. This CDR3 spans 14 amino acids. The ends lost 5 bases at V and 8 bases at J; junction bases unmatched: 9.